This T cell receptor (beta chain) was captured in a study of T cell responses to AZD1222 COVID-19 vaccine. Study-wide results and caveats: Vaccine-associated CD4 TCRs spanned spike, dominant at 160-218 and 743-854.

On this clone: As yet, its antigen is unknown.

The CDR3 extends over 14 amino acids. After removal of 4 bases from V and 2 bases from J, the junction contained 5 bases not matched to a gene. The germline V gene has CDR1 LGHDT and CDR2 YNNKEL (reference sequence). Here immunoSEQ multiplex PCR was the method, and the copy in TCRdb shows in-frame clones only, minus some. Here the sample spans about 160,000 clones, roughly 92% being singletons. This specimen was peripheral blood, taken 28 days after the second AZD1222 dose. The chain joins TRBV3-1 (or the pseudogene TRBV3-2) to TRBJ2-7; 7 nucleotides match TRBD2. This TCR derives from an adult who received the AZD1222 COVID-19 vaccine. The CDR3 bases are TGTGCCAGCAGCCTATCAGCGGGAACCTACGAGCAGTACTTC. Translation: CASSLSAGTYEQYF.